This T cell receptor (beta chain) was identified in a study of human T cells and chemical hapten exposure. The CDR3 contains 15 residues. V lost 0 bases and J lost 2, with 10 bases in between. The germline CDR1 and CDR2 sequences are MNHNS and SASEGT. TCRdb re-called the RACE reads through MiXCR, storing one row per CDR3 protein. Among 85,000 to 100,000 distinct CDR3 sequences listed, roughly 11% were seen once. This clonotype was detected a few times. Time point given: patch test 2, 6 weeks after DPC sensitization. Treatment in this sample: therapeutic diphenylcyclopropenone sensitization with weekly scalp DPC.

This chain connects TRBV6-1 to TRBJ2-5, with D perhaps matching TRBD1 (5 bases). Here the sequenced sample was whole blood, taken in connection with sensitization to the hapten diphenylcyclopropenone (DPC). The TCR sequence derives from a man aged 35 to 55 with alopecia areata. Some clones in this sample may be carry-over from other donors' samples. The CDR3, as DNA: TGTGCCAGCAGTGAAGCGTCAGGGTCACAAGAGACCCAGTACTTC. Encoded protein: CASSEASGSQETQYF.